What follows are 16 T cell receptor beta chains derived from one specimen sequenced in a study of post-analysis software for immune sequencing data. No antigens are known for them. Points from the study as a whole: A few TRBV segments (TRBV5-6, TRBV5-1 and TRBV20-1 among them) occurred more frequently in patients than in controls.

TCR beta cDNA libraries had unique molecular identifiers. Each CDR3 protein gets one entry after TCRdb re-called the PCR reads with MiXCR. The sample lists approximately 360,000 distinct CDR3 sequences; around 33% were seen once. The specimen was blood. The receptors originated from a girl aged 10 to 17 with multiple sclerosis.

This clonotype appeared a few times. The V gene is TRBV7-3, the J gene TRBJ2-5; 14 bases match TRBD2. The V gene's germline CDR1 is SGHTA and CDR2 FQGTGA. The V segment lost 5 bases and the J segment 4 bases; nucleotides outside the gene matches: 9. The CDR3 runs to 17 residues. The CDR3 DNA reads TGTGCCAGCAGCCTGGGACTAGCGGGGGCGGAATCAGAGACCCAGTACTTC. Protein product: CASSLGLAGAESETQYF.

The CDR3 here is CASSQGGGRLNSYNSPLHF. The CDR3 DNA is TGTGCCAGCAGCCAAGGGGGGGGACGTCTGAACTCCTATAATTCACCCCTCCACTTT. The V and J genes are TRBV14 and TRBJ1-6, with a tentative D call TRBD1 (5 bases). The CDR3 totals 19 residues. V dropped 1 base and J dropped 0 bases, with 16 bases sitting between them. The germline V gene has CDR1 SGHDN and CDR2 FVKESK.

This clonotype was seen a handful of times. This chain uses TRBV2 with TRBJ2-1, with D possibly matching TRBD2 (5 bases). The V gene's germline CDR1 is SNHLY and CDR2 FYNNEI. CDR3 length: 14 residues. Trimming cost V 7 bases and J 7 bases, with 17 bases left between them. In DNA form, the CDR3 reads TGTGCCAGCATTCCCGGGATCCACAGTAATGAGCAGTTCTTC. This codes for CASIPGIHSNEQFF.

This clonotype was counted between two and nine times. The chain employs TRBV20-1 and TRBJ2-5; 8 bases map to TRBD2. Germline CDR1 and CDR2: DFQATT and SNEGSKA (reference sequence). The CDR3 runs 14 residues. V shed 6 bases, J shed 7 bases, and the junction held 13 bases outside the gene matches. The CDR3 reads CSALKTSAAGTQYF. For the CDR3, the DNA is TGCAGTGCCCTGAAGACTAGCGCTGCTGGGACCCAGTACTTC.

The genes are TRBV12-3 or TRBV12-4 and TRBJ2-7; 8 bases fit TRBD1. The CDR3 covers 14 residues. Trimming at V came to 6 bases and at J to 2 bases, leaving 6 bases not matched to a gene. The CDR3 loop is CASSPPGGPYEQYF. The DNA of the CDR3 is TGTGCCAGCAGCCCCCCAGGGGGCCCCTACGAGCAGTACTTC.

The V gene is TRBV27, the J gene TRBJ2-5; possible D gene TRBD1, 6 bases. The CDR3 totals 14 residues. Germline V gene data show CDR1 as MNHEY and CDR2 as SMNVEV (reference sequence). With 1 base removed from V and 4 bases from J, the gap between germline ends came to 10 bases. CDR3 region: CASSLLGDTETQYF. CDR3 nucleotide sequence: TGTGCCAGCAGTTTATTGGGGGACACAGAGACCCAGTACTTC.

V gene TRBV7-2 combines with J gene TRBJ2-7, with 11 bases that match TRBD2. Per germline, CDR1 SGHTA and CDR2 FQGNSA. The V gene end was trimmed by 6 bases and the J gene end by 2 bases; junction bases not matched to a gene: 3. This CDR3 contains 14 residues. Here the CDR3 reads CASRGTSGTYEQYF. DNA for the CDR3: TGTGCCAGCAGAGGGACTAGCGGCACCTACGAGCAGTACTTC.

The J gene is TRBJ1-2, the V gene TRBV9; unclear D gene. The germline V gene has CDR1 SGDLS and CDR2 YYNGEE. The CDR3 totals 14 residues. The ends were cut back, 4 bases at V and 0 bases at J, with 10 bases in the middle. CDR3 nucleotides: TGTGCCAGCAGCCCACAGCGAGCTAACTATGGCTACACCTTC. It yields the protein CASSPQRANYGYTF. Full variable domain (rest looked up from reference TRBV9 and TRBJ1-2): DSGVTQTPKHLITATGQRVTLRCSPRSGDLSVYWYQQSLDQGLQFLIQYYNGEERAKGNILERFSAQQFPDLHSELNLSSLELGDSALYFCASSPQRANYGYTFGSGTRLTVV.

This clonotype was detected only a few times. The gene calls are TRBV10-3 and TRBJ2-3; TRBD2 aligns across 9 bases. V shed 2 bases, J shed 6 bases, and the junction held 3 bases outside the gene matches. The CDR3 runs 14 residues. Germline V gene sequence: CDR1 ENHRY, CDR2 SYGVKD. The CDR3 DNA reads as TGTGCCATCAGTGAGAATAGCGGGGGCGATACGCAGTATTTT. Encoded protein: CAISENSGGDTQYF.

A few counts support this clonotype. The CDR3 loop reads CASSDMGTASRYGYTF. Here the CDR3 DNA reads TGTGCCAGCAGTGATATGGGTACAGCCTCTCGCTATGGCTACACCTTC. The chain joins TRBV25-1 to TRBJ1-2; D remains ambiguous. V was trimmed by 3 bases and J by 4 bases, leaving 18 bases between them. This CDR3 spans 16 amino acids. CDR1 is MGHDK, CDR2 SYGVNS, per germline.

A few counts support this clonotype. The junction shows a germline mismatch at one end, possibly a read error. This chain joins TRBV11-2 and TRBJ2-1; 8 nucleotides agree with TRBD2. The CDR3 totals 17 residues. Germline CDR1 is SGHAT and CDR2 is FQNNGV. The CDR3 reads CASSPSGLAISHNEQFF. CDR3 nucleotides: TGTGCCAGCAGCCCTAGCGGGCTAGCGATCTCCCACAATGAGCAGTTCTTC.

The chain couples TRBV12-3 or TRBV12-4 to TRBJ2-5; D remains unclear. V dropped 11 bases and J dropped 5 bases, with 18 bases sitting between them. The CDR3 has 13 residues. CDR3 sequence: CAAAADPRETQYF. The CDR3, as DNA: TGTGCCGCAGCCGCGGACCCGAGGGAGACCCAGTACTTC.

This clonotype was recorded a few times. The CDR3 spells CASSYTRLIGRTDTQYF. The CDR3 coding sequence is TGTGCCAGCAGTTACACCCGACTGATCGGTCGCACAGATACGCAGTATTTT. The rearrangement joins TRBV6-6 to TRBJ2-3; no clear D gene. The length of the CDR3 is 17 residues. Germline CDR1 and CDR2: MNHNY and SVGAGI (reference sequence). The V end was cut by 2 bases, the J end by 1 base, with 16 bases between.

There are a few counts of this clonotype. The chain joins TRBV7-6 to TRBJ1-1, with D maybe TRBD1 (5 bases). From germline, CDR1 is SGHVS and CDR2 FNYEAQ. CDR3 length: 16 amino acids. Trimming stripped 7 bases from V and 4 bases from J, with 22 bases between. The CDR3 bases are TGTGCCAGCACCCCAGAAGCTGTAGGGGTTGCCACTGAAGCTTTCTTT. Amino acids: CASTPEAVGVATEAFF.

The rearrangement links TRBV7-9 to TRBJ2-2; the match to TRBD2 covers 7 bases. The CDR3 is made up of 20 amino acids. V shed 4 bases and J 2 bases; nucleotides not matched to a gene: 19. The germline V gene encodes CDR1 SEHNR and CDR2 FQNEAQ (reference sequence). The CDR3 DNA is TGTGCCAGCAGCTCACTATTAGGTCTAGCGGAACTCCATAACACCGGGGAGCTGTTTTTT. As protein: CASSSLLGLAELHNTGELFF.

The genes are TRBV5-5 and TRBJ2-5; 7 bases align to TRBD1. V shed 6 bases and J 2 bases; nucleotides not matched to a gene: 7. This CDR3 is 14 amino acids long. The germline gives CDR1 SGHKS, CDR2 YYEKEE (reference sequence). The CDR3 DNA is TGTGCCAGCAACCCAGGGGGAGTACAAGAGACCCAGTACTTC. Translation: CASNPGGVQETQYF.